These 25 T cell receptor beta chains originate from one sample sequenced in a study of cytomegalovirus exposure and HLA in healthy donors (dated by TCRdb to 2016 to 2017). Libraries were constructed by the immunoSEQ multiplex PCR assay. The multiplex PCR relied on a mix of 60 forward primers for TCR Vbeta segments and 13 reverse primers for TCR Jbeta segments. The clones in this table, taken by TCRdb from immuneACCESS, are in-frame only. Not every clone is retained; where verified, under half of the shortfall comes from an unresolved V gene, and the cause of the rest is unknown. For this sample there are about 150,000 clones; approximately 80% appear just once. Jointly, the top ten make up about 1.2% of the sample. Sequencing was performed on PBMCs. The receptors come from a boy aged 2 to 10 in good health and CMV-seronegative.

The chain is built from TRBV6-5 and TRBJ2-1; tentative D call: TRBD2 (6 bases). The germline V gene encodes CDR1 MNHEY and CDR2 SVGAGI. Trimming cost V 0 bases and J 5 bases, with 14 bases left between them. This CDR3 comprises 16 residues. The CDR3 sequence is CASSYSWGDANNEQFF. Written as DNA, the CDR3 is TGTGCCAGCAGTTACTCGTGGGGGGACGCCAACAATGAGCAGTTCTTC.

The chain employs TRBV5-8 and TRBJ2-3; no reliable D call. V lost 4 bases and J 2 bases, leaving 11 bases between the germline ends. Germline CDR1 SGHTS, CDR2 YDEGEE. CDR3 length: 14 amino acids. The CDR3 nucleotides read TGTGCCAGCAGCCTACAGCTGCCCACAGATACGCAGTATTTT. It translates to CASSLQLPTDTQYF.

This chain joins TRBV10-3 and TRBJ2-3; 9 nucleotides line up with TRBD1. CDR1 is ENHRY and CDR2 is SYGVKD in the germline V gene. This CDR3 contains 16 residues. Germline trimming cut 4 bases from V and 1 base from J; bases unmatched to any gene: 6. The CDR3 DNA reads TGTGCCATCAGTGCAATGACAGGGGGAGGCACAGATACGCAGTATTTT. Its protein product is CAISAMTGGGTDTQYF.

The chain joins TRBV19 to TRBJ2-3; 10 nucleotides match TRBD1. Germline V gives CDR1 LNHDA, CDR2 SQIVND (reference sequence). The CDR3 contains 16 residues. Trimming removed 6 bases from V and 3 bases from J; junction bases left unmatched: 9. The CDR3 loop reads CASRPSGGQGTDTQYF. The CDR3 bases are TGTGCCAGTAGACCCAGCGGGGGACAGGGGACAGATACGCAGTATTTT.

The CDR3 DNA sequence: TGTGCCAGCAGCTTGGGGCAGGGGGCAGATACGCAGTATTTT. It codes for CASSLGQGADTQYF. J is TRBJ2-3 and V is TRBV13; TRBD1 matches 7 bases. V gave up 3 bases and J gave up 4 bases; unmatched junction bases: 4. From germline, CDR1 is PRHDT and CDR2 FYEKMQ (reference sequence). The CDR3 contains 14 residues.

This chain uses TRBV30 with TRBJ1-1, with D perhaps matching TRBD1 (5 bases). The germline V gene has CDR1 GTSNPN and CDR2 SVGIG (reference sequence). The CDR3 contains 13 residues. The CDR3 protein is CAHRVGGNTEAFF. CDR3 bases: TGTGCGCATCGGGTGGGGGGGAACACTGAAGCTTTCTTT.

The chain employs TRBV4-1 and TRBJ2-7; 8 bases line up with TRBD1. The junction had 7 bases not matched to a gene; V was cut back by 4 bases and J by 5 bases. The CDR3 loop spans 14 amino acids. Germline V gives CDR1 MGHRA, CDR2 YSYEKL. The chain's CDR3 is CASSLRTGRDEQYF. The CDR3, as DNA: TGCGCCAGCAGCCTCCGGACAGGGCGGGACGAGCAGTACTTC.

The gene calls are TRBV30 and TRBJ2-3, with 8 bases identical to TRBD1. V was clipped by 3 bases and J by 4 bases; unmatched bases: 3. The CDR3 runs to 13 residues. Germline lookup yields CDR1 GTSNPN and CDR2 SVGIG (reference sequence). This CDR3 reads CAWRDRGADTQYF. The DNA of the CDR3 is TGTGCCTGGAGAGACAGGGGCGCAGATACGCAGTATTTT.

Only a few counts were recorded for this clone. The chain combines TRBV30 with TRBJ2-7; weak D call: TRBD1 (6 bases). CDR3 size: 14 residues. V was pared by 3 bases and J by 3 bases, with 15 bases between. Germline V lookup: CDR1 GTSNPN, CDR2 SVGIG (reference sequence). The CDR3 nucleotides are TGTGCCTGGAGGAGAGGACAGACCGACTACGAGCAGTACTTC. Protein: CAWRRGQTDYEQYF.

The chain joins TRBV10-2 to TRBJ2-1, with 16 bases identical to TRBD2. The length of the CDR3 is 18 residues. V gave up 2 bases and J gave up 7 bases; unmatched junction bases: 8. The germline CDR1 and CDR2 sequences are WSHSY and SAAADI. CDR3 amino acids: CASSERSGTSGGGNEQFF. In DNA form, the CDR3 reads TGCGCCAGCAGTGAGAGATCCGGGACTAGCGGGGGGGGGAATGAGCAGTTCTTC.

The CDR3 sequence: CASSSVGTSGFNEQFF. The CDR3 region has the DNA TGTGCCAGCAGCTCAGTCGGGACTAGCGGGTTCAATGAGCAGTTCTTC. This rearrangement joins TRBV7-2 to TRBJ2-1; 12 positions match TRBD2. Trimming took 4 bases from V and 6 from J; bases not matched to a gene: 7. Germline V gene lookup returns CDR1 SGHTA and CDR2 FQGNSA. The CDR3 spans 16 residues.

The V and J genes are TRBV30 and TRBJ2-5; a possible D gene is TRBD2 (5 bases). Trimming removed 1 base from V and 4 bases from J, with 7 bases in between. Germline V CDR1 and CDR2: GTSNPN, SVGIG (reference sequence). The CDR3 loop spans 12 amino acids. CDR3 sequence (DNA): TGTGCCTGGAGTGCGGGGAGAGAGACCCAGTACTTC. It yields the protein CAWSAGRETQYF.

This clone was detected once. The CDR3 DNA is TGTGCCTGGAGTGTACGGCAGGGCGGGGAGCTGTTTTTT. Protein product: CAWSVRQGGELFF. The chain uses TRBV30 and TRBJ2-2, with a tentative D call TRBD1 (5 bases). The CDR3 loop spans 13 amino acids. V was shortened by 0 bases and J by 7 bases, with 9 bases between the two germline ends. Germline assignment: CDR1 GTSNPN and CDR2 SVGIG (reference sequence).

The chain is built from TRBV4-2 and TRBJ1-1, with 7 bases matching TRBD1. V was clipped by 3 bases and J by 0 bases; unmatched bases: 1. Germline V lookup: CDR1 LGHNA, CDR2 YNFKEQ. There are 14 residues in the CDR3. The CDR3 DNA is TGTGCCAGCAGCCAGGGACAGATGAACACTGAAGCTTTCTTT. Its protein product is CASSQGQMNTEAFF.

The J gene is TRBJ2-3, the V gene TRBV4-2; D not certain. V was shortened by 0 bases and J by 3 bases, with 4 bases between the two germline ends. The CDR3 consists of 13 residues. Looked up from germline, CDR1 is LGHNA and CDR2 is YNFKEQ. This chain's CDR3 is CASSQDQTDTQYF. In DNA form, the CDR3 reads TGTGCCAGCAGCCAAGATCAGACAGATACGCAGTATTTT.

The rearrangement uses TRBV21-1 and TRBJ1-2. TRBV21-1 is recorded as a pseudogene. This CDR3 is built from 10 residues. In DNA, the CDR3 is TGTGCCAGCCTGCGGAATGGCTACACCTTC. It translates to CASLRNGYTF.

The chain couples TRBV2 to TRBJ1-2; possibly TRBD1 for D (5 bases). The CDR3 totals 18 residues. Germline CDR1 SNHLY, CDR2 FYNNEI. V lost 6 bases and J lost 2, with 25 bases in between. The CDR3 sequence is CASRGAGGRGPQNYGYTF. CDR3 sequence (DNA): TGTGCCAGCAGGGGAGCGGGGGGAAGGGGTCCGCAGAACTATGGCTACACCTTC.

V and J are TRBV7-8 and TRBJ1-1, with no clear D. This CDR3 spans 15 amino acids. Germline V gene sequence: CDR1 SGHVS, CDR2 FQNEAQ. The V end lost 2 bases, the J end lost 1 base, and 11 bases lay between the germline ends. The CDR3 DNA reads as TGTGCCAGCAGCTTAACCCACAGCCCGAACACTGAAGCTTTCTTT. Translated, it gives CASSLTHSPNTEAFF.

The chain uses TRBV28 and TRBJ1-2; perhaps TRBD1 as D (6 bases). The CDR3 consists of 14 residues. V gave up 2 bases and J gave up 3 bases, with 10 bases separating them. Germline V gene lookup returns CDR1 MDHEN and CDR2 SYDVKM. The CDR3 loop is CASSLAGADYGYTF. CDR3 nucleotides: TGTGCCAGCAGTTTAGCAGGGGCGGACTATGGCTACACCTTC.

The rearrangement links TRBV29-1 to TRBJ1-2; 7 nucleotides line up with TRBD1. This CDR3 contains 13 residues. V was pared by 6 bases and J by 4 bases, with 8 bases of the junction left unmatched. Germline CDR1 reads SQVTM; CDR2 reads ANQGSEA. CDR3 residues: CSVGDSQIYGYTF. The CDR3, as DNA: TGCAGCGTCGGGGACAGCCAGATCTATGGCTACACCTTC. Filled out from reference TRBV29-1 and TRBJ1-2, the complete variable domain reads SAVISQKPSRDICQRGTSLTIQCQVDSQVTMMFWYRQQPGQSLTLIATANQGSEATYESGFVIDKFPISRPNLTFSTLTVSNMSPEDSSIYLCSVGDSQIYGYTFGSGTRLTVV.

V is TRBV2 and J is TRBJ1-2, with TRBD1 matching 9 bases. This CDR3 region has 14 residues. The germline V gene encodes CDR1 SNHLY and CDR2 FYNNEI. V lost 8 bases and J lost 4; bases outside the gene matches: 8. The CDR3 DNA follows: TGTGCCAGCCTCAACAGGGGGCTAGGCTATGGCTACACCTTC. Translated, it gives CASLNRGLGYGYTF.

The rearrangement joins TRBV2 to TRBJ2-5; possible D gene TRBD2, 6 bases. The germline gives CDR1 SNHLY, CDR2 FYNNEI. The germline V and J ends were trimmed by 6 bases and 1 base, with 15 bases remaining between them. The CDR3 sequence is 15 residues long. This CDR3 is CASRPLASAQETQYF. Here the CDR3 DNA reads TGTGCCAGCAGACCCCTCGCTAGCGCCCAAGAGACCCAGTACTTC.

V is TRBV6-6 and J is TRBJ2-7, with D maybe TRBD1 (6 bases). V was clipped by 5 bases and J by 0 bases, with 8 bases between them. Looked up from germline, CDR1 is MNHNY and CDR2 is SVGAGI (reference sequence). The CDR3 runs 13 residues. CDR3 amino acids: CASSRQASYEQYV. The CDR3 DNA is TGTGCCAGCAGTCGACAGGCCTCCTACGAGCAGTACGTC.

This clone was counted a few times. The chain couples TRBV28 to TRBJ2-5, with D perhaps matching TRBD1 (7 bases). CDR3 length: 16 residues. Germline assignment: CDR1 MDHEN and CDR2 SYDVKM. V lost 2 bases and J lost 0, with 13 bases in between. In DNA, the CDR3 is TGTGCCAGCAGTTTAGTCCAGGGGGACTACCAAGAGACCCAGTACTTC. This translates into CASSLVQGDYQETQYF.

This chain joins TRBV7-8 and TRBJ2-1, with 13 bases matching TRBD2. Trimming cost V 6 bases and J 8 bases; bases outside gene matches: 13. The V gene's germline CDR1 is SGHVS and CDR2 FQNEAQ. The CDR3 contains 17 residues. The CDR3 here is CASRVTRTSGSRDEQFF. CDR3 DNA: TGTGCCAGCAGGGTTACCAGGACTAGCGGGAGTAGGGATGAGCAGTTCTTC.